This T cell receptor (beta chain) was profiled in a study of T cell repertoires in cytomegalovirus infection. Via MiXCR, TCRdb re-called the reads, giving one row per CDR3 protein. The sample lists about 740,000 distinct CDR3 sequences; around 30% were seen once. Germline CDR1 reads SEHNR; CDR2 reads FQNEAQ (reference sequence). Losses at the gene ends were 5 bases for V and 4 bases for J; bases not matched to a gene: 8. There are 15 residues in the CDR3. As concerns this clonotype: Its target is unknown.

The study, taken as a whole, reports: The ex vivo response showed dominance by HLA-C-restricted CMV-specific TCR beta clonotypes.

The rearrangement uses TRBV7-9 and TRBJ2-1, with TRBD1 identical over 7 bases. This TCR came from a human donor in good health (CMV status not recorded). Some clones in this sample may be carry-over from other donors' samples. The sample here was cultured PBMCs, taken from culture after CMV antigen stimulation. The chain's CDR3 is CASSTGTVQYNEQFF. In nucleotides, the CDR3 is TGTGCCAGCAGCACCGGGACAGTCCAATACAATGAGCAGTTCTTC.